The clone carrying this T cell receptor (beta chain) was detected once. The sample originates from a study of cytomegalovirus exposure and HLA in healthy donors. Sequencing was performed with immunoSEQ multiplex PCR; in TCRdb, only in-frame clones are kept and a portion is missing. The sample shows approximately 150,000 clones, less than 90% of them seen only once. The ends lost 4 bases at V and 4 bases at J; junction bases unmatched: 9. Germline loops: CDR1 SGHNT, CDR2 YYREEE (reference sequence). CDR3 length: 16 amino acids. This TCR derives from a woman aged 18-29 years in good health and CMV-seropositive. Input material: PBMCs. The chain uses TRBV5-4 and TRBJ2-2, with 8 bases that match TRBD2. The CDR3 loop reads CASSGSGTRTTGELFF. CDR3 sequence (DNA): TGTGCCAGCAGCGGATCCGGGACTAGGACCACCGGGGAGCTGTTTTTT.